A selection of T cell receptor beta chains follows, all from one sample in a study of cytomegalovirus exposure and HLA in healthy donors. Sequencing was performed with immunoSEQ multiplex PCR; in TCRdb, only in-frame clones are kept and a portion is missing. The sample yields 200,000 or so clones, around 80% seen once. Sequencing was performed on PBMCs. These TCRs come from a woman between 18 and 30 years old in good health and CMV-seropositive. The CDR3 runs from the conserved cysteine through the conserved F or W. The order of the fields is clone size, D gene, J gene, V gene, CDR3 DNA, CDR3 protein. D genes are given only for firm matches. Clone size is given for some rows only: seen once, a few or many times, or a class if the clone is expanded.

>.|.|TRBJ1-6|TRBV5-1
TGCGCCAGCAGCTTGGGGACTGTGAATTCACCCCTCCACTTT
CASSLGTVNSPLHF
>once|.|TRBJ2-3|TRBV10-1
TGCGCCAGCAGTGAAACAGTTCCCACAGATACGCAGTATTTT
CASSETVPTDTQYF
>.|.|TRBJ1-1|TRBV2
TGTGCCAGCAGCGCCGGGACATCGAACACTGAAGCTTTCTTT
CASSAGTSNTEAFF
>.|TRBD1|TRBJ1-5|TRBV19
TGTGCCAGCAGCTTGGGGGACAGGGACAATCAGCCCCAGCATTTT
CASSLGDRDNQPQHF
>.|TRBD1|TRBJ1-5|TRBV7-6
TGTGCCAGCAGGTCGGGACAGGGGGCGTCTACGAAAAGCAATCAGCCCCAGCATTTT
CASRSGQGASTKSNQPQHF
>.|.|TRBJ1-5|TRBV4-2
TGTGCCAGCAGCCAAAGGGGTGGTGGGGGCAATCAGCCCCAGCATTTT
CASSQRGGGGNQPQHF
>.|.|TRBJ1-1|TRBV6-5
TGTGCCAGCAGTGAGAGGACAGCGAACACTGAAGCTTTCTTT
CASSERTANTEAFF
>.|TRBD1|TRBJ2-4|TRBV11-3
TGTGCCAGCAGCTTAAACAGGGGTAGACAGGGAAAAAACATTCAGTACTTC
CASSLNRGRQGKNIQYF
>few|.|TRBJ1-4|TRBV5-1
TGCGCCAGCAGCTTCGGGGATTCGACTAATGAAAAACTGTTTTTT
CASSFGDSTNEKLFF
>.|.|TRBJ1-2|TRBV16
TGTGCCAGCAGCCGCAGACAGGATGTCGATGGCTACACCTTC
CASSRRQDVDGYTF
>.|.|TRBJ1-1|TRBV9
TGTGCCAGCAGCGTAGTAATGGGCGAGAACACTGAAGCTTTCTTT
CASSVVMGENTEAFF
>.|.|TRBJ2-1|TRBV9
TGTGCCAGCAGCGTGACGGCAGGTGAGCAGTTCTTC
CASSVTAGEQFF
>.|.|TRBJ2-7|TRBV5-1
TGCGCCAGCAGCTTCGACAAACAGTCCTACGAGCAGTACTTC
CASSFDKQSYEQYF
>few|TRBD1|TRBJ1-5|TRBV19
TGTGCCAGTAGCCAACAGGGGAATAGCAATCAGCCCCAGCATTTT
CASSQQGNSNQPQHF
>.|.|TRBJ1-5|TRBV7-6
TGTGCCAGCAGCTTAGGGCGCGGGGGGAATCAGCCCCAGCATTTT
CASSLGRGGNQPQHF
>.|.|TRBJ1-1|TRBV2
TGTGCCAGCAGTGAACAAAGCCGAGGGTACACTGAAGCTTTCTTT
CASSEQSRGYTEAFF
>.|TRBD2|TRBJ2-1|TRBV6-5
TGTGCCAGCAGTTATCCGGCGGGGGGGCAGGATGCTGAGCAGTTCTTC
CASSYPAGGQDAEQFF
>.|TRBD1|TRBJ2-5|TRBV9
TGTGCCAGCAGCACGTACGCGACAGGGGGCGGGCAGACCCAGTACTTC
CASSTYATGGGQTQYF
>.|TRBD2|TRBJ2-5|TRBV6-5
TGTGCCAGCAGTACCAGACTAGCCAGCCAAGAGACCCAGTACTTC
CASSTRLASQETQYF
>.|.|TRBJ1-2|TRBV7-9
TGTTCCAGCAGCTTAATGGCAGGGCTGGTTACCTTC
CSSSLMAGLVTF
>.|.|TRBJ1-3|TRBV10-3
TGTGCCATCAGGAGGGACAATTCTGGAAACACCATATATTTT
CAIRRDNSGNTIYF
>few|TRBD2|TRBJ2-3|TRBV9
TGTGCCAGCAGCGTAGGGGCTAGCGGGGGATCAGATACGCAGTATTTT
CASSVGASGGSDTQYF
>few|.|TRBJ1-2|TRBV7-9
TGTGCCAGCAGCTTAATGGCAGGGCTGGTTACCTTC
CASSLMAGLVTF
>once|.|TRBJ1-5|TRBV7-2
TGTGCCAGCAGCCCGTCCACAGTTCAGCCCCAGCATTTT
CASSPSTVQPQHF
>few|TRBD1|TRBJ1-4|TRBV6-6
TGTGCCAGCAGTTATCCCGGATTAACAGGGGTTGAAAAACTGTTTTTT
CASSYPGLTGVEKLFF
>.|.|TRBJ1-1|TRBV4-1
TGCGCCAGCACCCCGGGTCAAACCCCCAGGGACACTGAAGCTTTCTTT
CASTPGQTPRDTEAFF
>few|.|TRBJ2-2|TRBV2
TGTGCCAGCAAGGGGGGGACTGCCACCGGGGAGCTGTTTTTT
CASKGGTATGELFF
>once|TRBD2|TRBJ2-1|TRBV19
TGTGCCGCCGCAGGGGACAGGGCCCGTCGACTAGCGGGGGGGCCGACCTACAATGAGCAGTTCTTC
CAAAGDRARRLAGGPTYNEQFF
>.|TRBD1|TRBJ1-2|TRBV19
TGTGCCAGTAGGCCGCTCGGGACAGGGGGCATCAACTATGGCTACACCTTC
CASRPLGTGGINYGYTF
>.|TRBD1|TRBJ2-2|TRBV6-5
TGTGCCAGCAGTGCTAATCCAGGGGGCGGGGAGCTGTTTTTT
CASSANPGGGELFF
>.|.|TRBJ1-3|TRBV4-1
TGCGCCAGCAGCCCCCTTGGAAACACCATATATTTT
CASSPLGNTIYF
>.|.|TRBJ1-5|TRBV5-1
TGCGCCAGCAGCTTGGGTATTCGGGGTGGGAATCAGCCCCAGCATTTT
CASSLGIRGGNQPQHF